The 4 T cell receptor beta chains below were found in one sample sequenced in a study of T cells in Graves' hyperthyroidism and ophthalmopathy. Amplification of TCR beta CDR3 regions was performed using RNA transcripts as template. During a first-round RT-PCR of the TCR CDR3, the HTBI primer set was used. TCRdb analysed the multiplex PCR reads with MiXCR anew, one entry per CDR3 protein. Found here are about 540,000 distinct CDR3 sequences, 46% of them singletons; the top ten hold around 7.7%. Sequencing was performed on peripheral blood or thyroid tissue (not recorded which). These receptors were collected from a woman aged 18-29 years with Graves' hyperthyroidism.

In this sample, this clonotype turned up many times. V and J are TRBV12-3 or TRBV12-4 and TRBJ1-3; TRBD1 agrees at 8 bases. J was trimmed by 4 bases and V by 3 bases; bases with no gene match: 8. The length of the CDR3 is 16 residues. The CDR3 DNA reads as TGTGCCAGCAGTTTCCCCGGACAGGGAGTAGGAAACACCATATATTTT. It yields the protein CASSFPGQGVGNTIYF.

This clonotype was counted only a few times. The rearrangement joins TRBV4-1 to TRBJ2-2, with D hard to call. The CDR3 sequence is 16 residues long. With 4 bases removed from V and 2 bases from J, the gap between germline ends came to 14 bases. Germline lookup yields CDR1 MGHRA and CDR2 YSYEKL. The CDR3 here is CASSLGPKINTGELFF. In DNA form, the CDR3 reads TGCGCCAGCAGCCTTGGACCGAAGATAAACACCGGGGAGCTGTTTTTT.

V and J are TRBV15 and TRBJ1-5, with 7 bases matching TRBD1. The CDR3 is 16 amino acids. V lost 3 bases, J lost 1 base, and 6 bases stayed unmatched. Germline CDR1 reads LNHNV; CDR2 reads YYDKDF (reference sequence). The CDR3 reads CATSSLARGSNQPQHF. The CDR3 coding sequence is TGTGCCACCAGCAGCTTGGCCAGGGGGAGCAATCAGCCCCAGCATTTT. The variable domain in full, completed from reference TRBV15 and TRBJ1-5, reads DAMVIQNPRYQVTQFGKPVTLSCSQTLNHNVMYWYQQKSSQAPKLLFHYYDKDFNNEADTPDNFQSRRPNTSFCFLDIRSPGLGDTAMYLCATSSLARGSNQPQHFGDGTRLSIL.

There are many counts of this clonotype. The J gene is TRBJ1-6, the V gene TRBV10-3; D uncertain. Trimming removed 2 bases from V and 9 bases from J, with 5 bases in between. CDR3 length: 12 amino acids. Germline CDR1 is ENHRY and CDR2 is SYGVKD. CDR3 protein: CAISESGSPLHF. CDR3 in DNA: TGTGCCATCAGTGAGAGTGGTTCACCCCTCCACTTT.